The rows below give T cell receptor beta chains drawn from one sample of a study of human T cells and chemical hapten exposure. TCRdb reanalysed the RACE reads using MiXCR and keeps one entry per CDR3 protein. The sample yields about 70,000 distinct CDR3 sequences, roughly 6.1% seen once. Sequencing was carried out using whole blood. The receptors were sampled from a female donor in good health. Some clones in this sample may be carry-over from other donors' samples. Both conserved end residues are trimmed from each CDR3. A D gene is named only where the DNA matches it firmly.

J: TRBJ2-7; D: TRBD2; V: TRBV28; CDR3: ASSPQAGRYEQY
J: TRBJ1-1; D: .; V: TRBV10-3; CDR3: AIGPLNTEAF
J: TRBJ2-3; D: .; V: TRBV2; CDR3: ASKDGQNTDTQY
J: TRBJ2-2; D: TRBD2; V: TRBV27; CDR3: ASSQRAGGLTGELF
J: TRBJ2-1; D: .; V: TRBV24-1; CDR3: ATSDKRTDWNEQF
J: TRBJ2-4; D: TRBD2; V: TRBV7-8; CDR3: ASSFTSGENIQY
J: TRBJ2-6; D: TRBD1; V: TRBV6-2/TRBV6-3; CDR3: ASSSDRGLISGANVLT
J: TRBJ1-5; D: .; V: TRBV4-2; CDR3: ASSQDPGVSNQPQN
J: TRBJ2-2; D: .; V: TRBV20-1; CDR3: SASPDTNTGELF
J: TRBJ2-1; D: .; V: TRBV28; CDR3: ASSLSRIGGGEQF
J: TRBJ1-5; D: .; V: TRBV18; CDR3: ATRGRPQH
J: TRBJ2-1; D: TRBD2; V: TRBV29-1; CDR3: SVLADPLSEQF
J: TRBJ2-5; D: TRBD2; V: TRBV28; CDR3: ASSLSTSGRGETQY
J: TRBJ2-1; D: TRBD2; V: TRBV20-1; CDR3: SARDGSGGYEQF
J: TRBJ2-1; D: TRBD2; V: TRBV20-1; CDR3: SAYQGLDYNEQF
J: TRBJ1-1; D: .; V: TRBV5-1; CDR3: ASSLVNGAQGNTEAF
J: TRBJ2-1; D: .; V: TRBV15; CDR3: ATSRDRLANEQF
J: TRBJ1-3; D: .; V: TRBV20-1; CDR3: SARKGRGNTIY
J: TRBJ2-3; D: TRBD1; V: TRBV15; CDR3: ATSRDRGGTDTQY
J: TRBJ2-7; D: .; V: TRBV6-6; CDR3: ASSPEGRISYEQY
J: TRBJ1-1; D: TRBD1; V: TRBV5-1; CDR3: ASSARGQTNTEAF
J: TRBJ2-6; D: .; V: TRBV12-5; CDR3: ASGVTGANVLT
J: TRBJ1-1; D: .; V: TRBV28; CDR3: ASSFRGAITEAF
J: TRBJ2-7; D: .; V: TRBV12-3/TRBV12-4; CDR3: ASSLGGSYEQY
J: TRBJ1-1; D: TRBD1; V: TRBV27; CDR3: ASSLGTGCAEAF
J: TRBJ2-1; D: TRBD2; V: TRBV6-2/TRBV6-3; CDR3: ASSRGRAYNEQF
J: TRBJ2-3; D: TRBD2; V: TRBV5-4; CDR3: ASSLAMTSGTDTQY
J: TRBJ2-1; D: TRBD2; V: TRBV14; CDR3: ASSLGLAGVADEQF
J: TRBJ1-1; D: .; V: TRBV7-9; CDR3: ASSLEGETDTEAF
J: TRBJ2-1; D: .; V: TRBV4-2; CDR3: ASSHGSYNEQF
J: TRBJ1-5; D: .; V: TRBV12-3/TRBV12-4; CDR3: ASGTEMGQPQH
J: TRBJ2-3; D: TRBD1; V: TRBV7-2; CDR3: ASSSRQGSDTQY
J: TRBJ1-2; D: TRBD1; V: TRBV28; CDR3: ASSPGQGNYGYT